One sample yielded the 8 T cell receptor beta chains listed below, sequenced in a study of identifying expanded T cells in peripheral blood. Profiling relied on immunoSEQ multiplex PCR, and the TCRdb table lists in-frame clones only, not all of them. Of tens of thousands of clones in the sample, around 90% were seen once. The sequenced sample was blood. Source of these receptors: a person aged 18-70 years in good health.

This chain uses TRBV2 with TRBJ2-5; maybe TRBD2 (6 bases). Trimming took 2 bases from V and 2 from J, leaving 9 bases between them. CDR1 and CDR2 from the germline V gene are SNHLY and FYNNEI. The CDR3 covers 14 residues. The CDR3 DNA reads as TGTGCCAGCAGTGAAATGGGGGGACAAGAGACCCAGTACTTC. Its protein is CASSEMGGQETQYF.

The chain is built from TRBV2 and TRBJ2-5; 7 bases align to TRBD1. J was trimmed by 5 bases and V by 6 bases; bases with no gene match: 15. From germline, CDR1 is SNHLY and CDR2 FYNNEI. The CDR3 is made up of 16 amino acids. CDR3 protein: CASSGPSDRAVETQYF. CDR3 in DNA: TGTGCCAGCAGCGGACCCTCCGACAGGGCGGTGGAGACCCAGTACTTC.

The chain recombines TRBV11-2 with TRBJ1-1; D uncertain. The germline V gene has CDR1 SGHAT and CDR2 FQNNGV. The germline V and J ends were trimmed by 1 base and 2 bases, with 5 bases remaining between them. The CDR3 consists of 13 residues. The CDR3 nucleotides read TGTGCCAGCAGCTTAGCACCAAACACTGAAGCTTTCTTT. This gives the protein CASSLAPNTEAFF.

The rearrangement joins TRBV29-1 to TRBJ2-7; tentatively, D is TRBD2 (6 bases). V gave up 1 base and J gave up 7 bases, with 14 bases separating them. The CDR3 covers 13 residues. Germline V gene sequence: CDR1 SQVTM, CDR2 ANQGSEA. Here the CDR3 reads CSVEAPARGEQYF. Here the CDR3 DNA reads TGCAGCGTTGAAGCGCCTGCGCGGGGTGAGCAGTACTTC.

CDR3 residues: CASSSTSGRNNEQFF. The DNA for the CDR3 is TGTGCCAGCAGCTCCACTAGCGGGAGGAACAATGAGCAGTTCTTC. V is TRBV11-2 and J is TRBJ2-1; 12 bases match TRBD2. Per germline, CDR1 SGHAT and CDR2 FQNNGV. J gave up 5 bases and V 4 bases, and 3 bases lay outside the gene matches. The CDR3 consists of 15 residues.

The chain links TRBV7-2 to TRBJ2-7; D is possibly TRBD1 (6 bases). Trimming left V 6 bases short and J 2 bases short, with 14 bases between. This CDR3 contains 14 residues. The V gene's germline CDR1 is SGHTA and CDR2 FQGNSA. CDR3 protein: CASRSGANTYEQYF. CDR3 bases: TGTGCCAGCAGATCAGGGGCTAATACCTACGAGCAGTACTTC.

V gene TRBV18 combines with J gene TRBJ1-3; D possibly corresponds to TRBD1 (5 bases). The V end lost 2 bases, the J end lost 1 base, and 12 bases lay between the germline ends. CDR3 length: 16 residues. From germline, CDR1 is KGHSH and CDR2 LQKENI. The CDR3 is CASSPALAGSGNTIYF. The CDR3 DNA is TGTGCCAGCTCACCAGCTCTGGCAGGGTCTGGAAACACCATATATTTT.

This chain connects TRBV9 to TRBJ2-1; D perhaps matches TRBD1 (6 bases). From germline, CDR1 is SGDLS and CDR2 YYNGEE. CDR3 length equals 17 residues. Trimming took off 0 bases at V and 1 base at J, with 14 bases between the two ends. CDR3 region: CASSVAGTPLSYNEQFF. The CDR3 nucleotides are TGTGCCAGCAGCGTAGCCGGGACACCGTTATCCTACAATGAGCAGTTCTTC.